The sequence of this T cell receptor beta chain was determined in a study of cytomegalovirus exposure and HLA in healthy donors. This CDR3 has 14 residues. Germline V gene lookup returns CDR1 SGHRS and CDR2 YFSETQ. V was pared by 0 bases and J by 6 bases, with 13 bases between. The PCR contained 60 Vbeta and 13 Jbeta primers. Sequenced by immunoSEQ multiplex PCR; TCRdb stores in-frame clones only, minus some. Of about 130,000 clones in the sample, approximately 60% were seen once. The receptor comes from a human donor in good health. Sequencing was done on a sample of PBMCs. The chain joins TRBV5-1 to TRBJ2-7, with TRBD1 as a possible D gene (6 bases). The CDR3 reads CASSLGVQGIEQYF. The CDR3 coding sequence is TGCGCCAGCAGCTTGGGCGTACAGGGTATCGAGCAGTACTTC. Drawing the rest from reference TRBV5-1 and TRBJ2-7, the complete variable domain is KAGVTQTPRYLIKTRGQQVTLSCSPISGHRSVSWYQQTPGQGLQFLFEYFSETQRNKGNFPGRFSGRQFSNSRSEMNVSTLELGDSALYLCASSLGVQGIEQYFGPGTRLTVT.